This T cell receptor (beta chain) emerged from a study of shared clonotypes between healthy human individuals. Looking at the study overall: CD4 naive cells filled three plates per donor, CD4 memory three, CD8 naive two and CD8 memory one.

This table comes from immunoSEQ multiplex PCR, and its TCRdb copy is limited to in-frame clones, with some not included. Here the sample spans more than 500,000 clones, 85% to 95% being singletons. The CDR3 is made up of 14 amino acids. V dropped 4 bases and J dropped 7 bases, with 14 bases sitting between them. The germline V gene has CDR1 MNHEY and CDR2 SMNVEV (reference sequence). Positive CCR7 selection of CD45RO-negative cells yielded the naive CD8 cells, and terminally differentiated effector memory CD45RA+ cells were excluded. This chain joins TRBV27 and TRBJ2-1, with TRBD1 as a possible D gene (5 bases). This receptor was obtained from a woman in her 30s in good health. Sequencing used naive CD8+ T cells sorted from blood. CDR3 coding DNA: TGTGCCAGCAGTTGGGGCAAGCCCCCAAATGAGCAGTTCTTC. The encoded protein is CASSWGKPPNEQFF.